A selection of T cell receptor beta chains follows, all from one sample in a study of OX40 agonist ivuxolimab in advanced cancers. Produced via immunoSEQ multiplex PCR; TCRdb's table is partial and in-frame only. The data contain tens of thousands of clones, over 90% of them singletons. The sequences come from CD4+ or CD8+ T cells sorted from blood, collected in a trial of the OX40 agonist ivuxolimab. These receptors all come from an adult with an advanced solid tumor such as melanoma, head and neck, liver or kidney cancer. CDR3s leave out the opening cysteine and the closing phenylalanine or tryptophan. A D gene is named only where the DNA matches it firmly.

v_gene: TRBV7-9; d_gene: NA; j_gene: TRBJ2-7; CDR3aa: ASSQPGDSYEQY
v_gene: TRBV2; d_gene: NA; j_gene: TRBJ2-5; CDR3aa: ASSGWPELGGQETQY
v_gene: TRBV28; d_gene: NA; j_gene: TRBJ1-6; CDR3aa: ASGADGPHSPLH
v_gene: TRBV7-9; d_gene: NA; j_gene: TRBJ2-7; CDR3aa: ASSFLRNLPGELGEQY
v_gene: TRBV27; d_gene: NA; j_gene: TRBJ2-1; CDR3aa: ASSLGGVHNEQF
v_gene: TRBV13; d_gene: TRBD1; j_gene: TRBJ1-2; CDR3aa: ASSHLGRTGDYGYT
v_gene: TRBV2; d_gene: NA; j_gene: TRBJ1-4; CDR3aa: ASRETGTLNEKLF
v_gene: TRBV2; d_gene: TRBD2; j_gene: TRBJ2-7; CDR3aa: ASSEALAGDAYEQY
v_gene: TRBV29-1; d_gene: NA; j_gene: TRBJ1-4; CDR3aa: SPAGQTNEKLF
v_gene: TRBV12-5; d_gene: TRBD1; j_gene: TRBJ2-7; CDR3aa: ASGGPDRSYEQY